This passage covers 25 T cell receptor beta chains from one sample sequenced in a study of T cells in Graves' hyperthyroidism and ophthalmopathy. Amplification of TCR beta CDR3 regions was performed using RNA transcripts as template. Carried out on the TCR CDR3, a first-round RT-PCR used the HTBI primer set. Via MiXCR, TCRdb re-called the multiplex PCR reads, giving one row per CDR3 protein. The sample has under 400,000 distinct CDR3 sequences; 13% are singletons. The sample was blood. The receptors shown here come from a woman in her late teens or twenties with Graves' hyperthyroidism.

The chain uses TRBV5-6 and TRBJ2-7; possible D gene TRBD2, 6 bases. V was shortened by 2 bases and J by 2 bases, with 17 bases between the two germline ends. Per the germline V gene, CDR1 is SGHDT and CDR2 is YYEEEE. This CDR3 has 16 residues. This CDR3 is CASSLTGGQLAYEQYF. The CDR3 DNA reads TGTGCCAGCAGCTTAACCGGAGGGCAGTTAGCCTACGAGCAGTACTTC.

This clonotype was found many times. The gene calls are TRBV4-1 and TRBJ2-2; D gene uncertain. The ends were cut back, 1 base at V and 3 bases at J, with 15 bases in the middle. Germline V gives CDR1 MGHRA, CDR2 YSYEKL. This CDR3 contains 17 residues. The CDR3 nucleotides are TGCGCCAGCAGCCAAGTTAACATGGGATTCGACACCGGGGAGCTGTTTTTT. Residues: CASSQVNMGFDTGELFF.

The V gene is TRBV9, the J gene TRBJ1-1; TRBD1 matches at 7 bases. Germline loops: CDR1 SGDLS, CDR2 YYNGEE. The CDR3 is made up of 14 amino acids. V lost 2 bases to trimming and J lost 5 bases; unmatched junction nucleotides: 6. CDR3 coding DNA: TGTGCCAGCAGCGTGACAGGGTCGGGGACTGAAGCTTTCTTT. This codes for CASSVTGSGTEAFF.

This clonotype occurred many times. The chain combines TRBV2 with TRBJ1-1, with D maybe TRBD1 (6 bases). The CDR3 runs to 15 residues. Germline lookup yields CDR1 SNHLY and CDR2 FYNNEI. V was cut by 7 bases and J by 9 bases, with 24 bases left in between. The CDR3 DNA reads as TGTGCCAGCAAGGGGGGCGCGGGGTTAACACTGAAAGCTTTCTTT. It is translated as CASKGGAGLTLKAFF.

In the case of this clonotype: A much larger clone differs by one base, so this may be a read error. This chain uses TRBV2 with TRBJ2-1; D possibly uses TRBD1 or TRBD2 (7 bases each). V lost 7 bases and J 15 bases, leaving 19 bases between the germline ends. This CDR3 has 12 residues. CDR1 and CDR2 from the germline V gene are SNHLY and FYNNEI. The CDR3 loop reads CASTSGGAPWFF. CDR3 DNA sequence: TGTGCCAGCACCTCAGGGGGGGCACCTTGGTTCTTC.

This clonotype was seen many times. The chain couples TRBV28 to TRBJ1-1; possibly TRBD1 for D (5 bases). V gave up 6 bases and J gave up 3 bases, with 8 bases separating them. This CDR3 region has 12 residues. Germline assignment: CDR1 MDHEN and CDR2 SYDVKM. CDR3 in amino acids: CASRGRDTEAFF. The CDR3 DNA reads TGTGCCAGCAGGGGGCGGGACACTGAAGCTTTCTTT.

This clonotype was seen more than once but under ten times. The chain recombines TRBV10-3 with TRBJ2-2; 8 bases line up with TRBD1. Germline V gives CDR1 ENHRY, CDR2 SYGVKD. The CDR3 loop spans 14 amino acids. The ends lost 9 bases at V and 1 base at J; junction bases unmatched: 4. The CDR3: CAIRGQGNTGELFF. Written as DNA, the CDR3 is TGTGCCATACGCGGACAGGGGAACACCGGGGAGCTGTTTTTT.

This clonotype was seen only a few times. The CDR3 sequence is CASSWTITGIGNTIYF. CDR3 in DNA: TGTGCCAGCAGCTGGACTATAACAGGGATTGGAAACACCATATATTTT. The rearrangement joins TRBV7-8 to TRBJ1-3; D perhaps matches TRBD1 (6 bases). There are 16 residues in the CDR3. Germline V gene data show CDR1 as SGHVS and CDR2 as FQNEAQ. V was cut by 4 bases and J by 3 bases, with 16 bases left in between.

Many counts were recorded for this clonotype. This chain connects TRBV2 to TRBJ2-1; D is uncertain. The CDR3 has 15 amino acids. Germline values: CDR1 SNHLY, CDR2 FYNNEI. The germline V and J ends were trimmed by 5 bases and 0 bases, with 11 bases remaining between them. The CDR3 loop reads CASSSTPSSYNEQFF. Written as DNA, the CDR3 is TGTGCCAGCAGTAGTACTCCGAGCTCCTACAATGAGCAGTTCTTC.

The chain has TRBV9 and TRBJ2-1, with 13 bases matching TRBD2. Germline lookup yields CDR1 SGDLS and CDR2 YYNGEE. This CDR3 comprises 16 residues. The V and J ends lost 4 bases and 7 bases, in that order; junction bases with no gene match: 8. The CDR3 sequence is CASSPRLAGGWNEQFF. The CDR3 coding sequence is TGTGCCAGCAGCCCCCGACTAGCGGGGGGTTGGAATGAGCAGTTCTTC.

V usage is TRBV2 and J usage is TRBJ1-5, with a weak D call TRBD1 (6 bases). The V and J ends lost 8 bases and 7 bases respectively, with 15 bases between them. Germline-derived CDR1 and CDR2 are SNHLY and FYNNEI. The length of the CDR3 is 13 residues. The CDR3 DNA reads TGTGCCAGCGAGGGGGAGGCCGGACAGCCCCAGCATTTT. It is translated as CASEGEAGQPQHF. The whole variable domain, remainder taken from reference TRBV2 and TRBJ1-5, is EPEVTQTPSHQVTQMGQEVILRCVPISNHLYFYWYRQILGQKVEFLVSFYNNEISEKSEIFDDQFSVERPDGSNFTLKIRSTKLEDSAMYFCASEGEAGQPQHFGDGTRLSIL.

This clonotype came up many times. The rearrangement links TRBV28 to TRBJ1-1, with TRBD1 identical over 7 bases. The CDR3 is 13 residues long. Per germline, CDR1 MDHEN and CDR2 SYDVKM. The junction had 4 bases not matched to a gene; V was cut back by 6 bases and J by 3 bases. CDR3 residues: CASRYDRDTEAFF. The CDR3 DNA reads as TGTGCCAGCAGATACGACAGGGACACTGAAGCTTTCTTT.

The rearrangement links TRBV24-1 to TRBJ1-2; a weak D match, TRBD1 (6 bases). The CDR3 totals 14 residues. Germline CDR1 KGHDR, CDR2 SFDVKD. V was shortened by 3 bases and J by 7 bases, with 14 bases between the two germline ends. Here the CDR3 reads CATSDGGANPGYTF. The CDR3 nucleotides read TGTGCCACCAGTGATGGGGGGGCTAACCCTGGCTACACCTTC.

J is TRBJ2-6 and V is TRBV2; D is perhaps TRBD1 (6 bases). Looked up from germline, CDR1 is SNHLY and CDR2 is FYNNEI. The CDR3 length is 15 residues. Trimming stripped 11 bases from V and 2 bases from J, with 16 bases between. In nucleotides, the CDR3 is TGTGCCGGACGAGCCCAGGGGACTGGGGCCAACGTCCTGACTTTC. Its translation is CAGRAQGTGANVLTF. Full variable domain (missing parts from reference TRBV2 and TRBJ2-6): EPEVTQTPSHQVTQMGQEVILRCVPISNHLYFYWYRQILGQKVEFLVSFYNNEISEKSEIFDDQFSVERPDGSNFTLKIRSTKLEDSAMYFCAGRAQGTGANVLTFGAGSRLTVL.

This clonotype appeared many times. The chain employs TRBV15 and TRBJ2-7, with D perhaps being TRBD1 or TRBD2 (5 bases each). This CDR3 has 16 residues. Germline assignment: CDR1 LNHNV and CDR2 YYDKDF (reference sequence). V shed 0 bases and J shed 0 bases, with 12 bases lying between them. CDR3 amino acids: CATSREKAGSSYEQYF. Here the CDR3 DNA reads TGTGCCACCAGCAGAGAAAAAGCAGGGAGCTCCTACGAGCAGTACTTC. The whole variable domain, filled in from reference TRBV15 and TRBJ2-7, reads DAMVIQNPRYQVTQFGKPVTLSCSQTLNHNVMYWYQQKSSQAPKLLFHYYDKDFNNEADTPDNFQSRRPNTSFCFLDIRSPGLGDTAMYLCATSREKAGSSYEQYFGPGTRLTVT.

This clonotype was found many times. The CDR3 DNA follows: TGTGCCAGCAACCGGGACGGATTCTCCTACGAGCAGTACTTC. This codes for CASNRDGFSYEQYF. The chain joins TRBV6-1 to TRBJ2-7, with D perhaps given as TRBD1 or TRBD2 (5 bases each). The germline V gene encodes CDR1 MNHNS and CDR2 SASEGT. CDR3 size: 14 residues. The V gene lost 7 bases and the J gene lost 0 bases, with 13 bases spanning the gap.

This clonotype was seen repeatedly, ten times or more. The V and J genes are TRBV18 and TRBJ1-2, with D unclear. V lost 3 bases to trimming and J lost 0 bases, with 8 bases between them. This CDR3 has 14 amino acids. Germline V gene sequence: CDR1 KGHSH, CDR2 LQKENI. The CDR3 spells CASSPFQSNYGYTF. CDR3 nucleotide sequence: TGTGCCAGCTCACCGTTCCAATCTAACTATGGCTACACCTTC.

In this sample, this clonotype turned up many times. The chain joins TRBV7-3 to TRBJ2-1; TRBD2 is a possible D gene (6 bases). V was shortened by 2 bases and J by 6 bases, with 14 bases between the two germline ends. The CDR3 is made up of 15 amino acids. Looked up from germline, CDR1 is SGHTA and CDR2 is FQGTGA. Here the CDR3 DNA reads TGTGCCAGCAGCTTAGGAGGGGTTGGGGCCAATGAGCAGTTCTTC. Residues: CASSLGGVGANEQFF.

The chain uses TRBV6-1 and TRBJ2-2; D not certain. V shed 8 bases and J shed 0 bases, with 16 bases lying between them. The CDR3 has 16 amino acids. Germline CDR1 is MNHNS and CDR2 is SASEGT. The DNA for the CDR3 is TGTGCCAGCTCCTTCCAGTTGGTCGCGAACACCGGGGAGCTGTTTTTT. Its protein is CASSFQLVANTGELFF.

Turning to this clonotype: A much larger clone lies one base from this, so it may be a read error. The chain combines TRBV9 with TRBJ2-1; D remains unclear. There are 14 residues in the CDR3. The germline V gene has CDR1 SGDLS and CDR2 YYNGEE. In nucleotides, the CDR3 is TGTGCCAGCAGCGTAGGAACGGCCTACAATGAGCAGCTCTTC. This encodes CASSVGTAYNEQLF.

This clonotype was found a few times. The V and J genes are TRBV20-1 and TRBJ2-2; 8 bases align to TRBD2. This CDR3 is 15 amino acids long. Germline loops: CDR1 DFQATT, CDR2 SNEGSKA (reference sequence). The V gene end was trimmed by 4 bases and the J gene end by 2 bases; junction bases not matched to a gene: 6. The DNA of the CDR3 is TGCAGTGCTAATGACCGGGAGGGTAACACCGGGGAGCTGTTTTTT. Protein product: CSANDREGNTGELFF.

This clonotype was counted at least ten times. The conserved phenylalanine or tryptophan is not found at the CDR3 terminus, so this likely reflects a read error. The chain is built from TRBV2 and TRBJ2-6; no clear D gene. V lost 2 bases to trimming and J lost 0 bases, with 2 bases between them. CDR1 is SNHLY, CDR2 FYNNEI, per germline. This CDR3 has 14 amino acids. CDR3: CASSESSGANVLTL. The CDR3, as DNA: TGTGCCAGCAGTGAAAGCTCTGGGGCCAACGTCCTGACTCTC.

This clonotype was counted ten times or more. This chain joins TRBV12-3 or TRBV12-4 and TRBJ1-5, with D possibly being TRBD1 (6 bases). This CDR3 has 15 residues. V was cut by 5 bases and J by 0 bases, with 11 bases left in between. As DNA, the CDR3 is TGTGCCAGCAGTCCGACAGGTCTTAGCAATCAGCCCCAGCATTTT. Its translation: CASSPTGLSNQPQHF.

The genes are TRBV4-1 and TRBJ1-1, with D uncertain. CDR1 and CDR2 from the germline V gene are MGHRA and YSYEKL. The CDR3 length is 14 residues. V was pared by 6 bases and J by 3 bases, with 14 bases between. CDR3 residues: CASSRTQEDTEAFF. The CDR3, as DNA: TGCGCCAGCAGTAGGACCCAGGAGGACACTGAAGCTTTCTTT.

This clonotype was observed a handful of times. V gene TRBV6-1 combines with J gene TRBJ1-5; D possibly corresponds to TRBD1 (6 bases). CDR3 size: 14 residues. Germline V CDR1 and CDR2: MNHNS, SASEGT. Trimming took 5 bases from V and 7 from J, leaving 15 bases between them. The CDR3 loop is CASSSTGFRQPQHF. The CDR3 DNA is TGTGCCAGCAGTAGCACAGGGTTTAGGCAGCCCCAGCATTTT.